These 8 T cell receptor beta chains were sequenced from one sample in a study of graft-versus-host responses after intestinal transplantation. The antigens these receptors bind are not known. Clones were sequenced by immunoSEQ multiplex PCR, and TCRdb holds only the in-frame ones, with some missing. Among about 150,000 clones, 80% to 95% were seen once, and the ten largest hold roughly 0.19%. The sequenced sample was unstimulated CD4+ T cells sorted from spleen or lymph node cells, obtained before intestinal transplant. Source of these receptors: a human donor who received an intestinal transplant.

The V and J genes are TRBV19 and TRBJ2-7; TRBD2 agrees at 16 bases. The better agreement between TRBJ2-1 and the DNA end casts doubt on the J call. The CDR3 length is 19 residues. In germline, CDR1 is LNHDA, CDR2 SQIVND (reference sequence). CDR3 region: CASSSPPGLAGGSYNEQFF. The CDR3 coding sequence is TGTGCCAGTAGTAGTCCCCCGGGACTAGCGGGAGGGTCCTACAATGAGCAGTTCTTC.

This chain connects TRBV19 to TRBJ1-2; D remains unclear. The CDR3 runs 13 residues. V shed 6 bases and J shed 7 bases, with 15 bases lying between them. CDR1 LNHDA and CDR2 SQIVND come from the germline V gene (reference sequence). CDR3 in amino acids: CASSAPPFGGYTF. The CDR3 DNA follows: TGTGCCAGTAGCGCGCCGCCTTTTGGTGGCTACACCTTC.

The gene calls are TRBV5-1 and TRBJ2-1; tentatively, D is TRBD2 (6 bases). The V and J ends lost 5 bases and 5 bases respectively, with 23 bases between them. The CDR3 has 17 residues. CDR1 is SGHRS and CDR2 is YFSETQ in the germline V gene. The CDR3 DNA is TGCGCCAGCAGACTCCTGGTTGGGGGGAGAGGGGACAATGAGCAGTTCTTC. This translates into CASRLLVGGRGDNEQFF.

This clone was picked up one time. Other DNA sequences of this sample code for an identical CDR3. The chain is built from TRBV18 and TRBJ2-7; 10 bases match TRBD2. CDR1 KGHSH and CDR2 LQKENI come from the germline V gene. Trimming at V came to 3 bases and at J to 7 bases, leaving 18 bases not matched to a gene. This CDR3 comprises 18 residues. The CDR3 here is CASSPIGLAGATGGEQYF. Written as DNA, the CDR3 is TGTGCCAGCTCACCGATCGGGCTAGCGGGAGCAACGGGGGGGGAGCAGTACTTC. Drawing the rest from reference TRBV18 and TRBJ2-7, the complete variable domain is NAGVMQNPRHLVRRRGQEARLRCSPMKGHSHVYWYRQLPEEGLKFMVYLQKENIIDESGMPKERFSAEFPKEGPSILRIQQVVRGDSAAYFCASSPIGLAGATGGEQYFGPGTRLTVT.

This chain connects TRBV7-9 to TRBJ1-6; D may be TRBD1 (5 bases). Germline assignment: CDR1 SEHNR and CDR2 FQNEAQ (reference sequence). The CDR3 runs 13 residues. Trimming left V 3 bases short and J 10 bases short, with 10 bases between. CDR3 sequence reads: CASSFDSHSPLHF. The CDR3 DNA reads TGTGCCAGCAGCTTTGACAGTCACTCACCCCTCCACTTT.

J is TRBJ2-7 and V is TRBV15; the D gene could be TRBD1 or TRBD2 (5 bases each). The CDR3 sequence is 13 residues long. Per germline, CDR1 LNHNV and CDR2 YYDKDF (reference sequence). V was cut by 3 bases and J by 0 bases, with 6 bases left in between. Written as DNA, the CDR3 is TGTGCCACCAGCAGTGGGACCTCCTACGAGCAGTACTTC. Amino acids: CATSSGTSYEQYF.

The CDR3 DNA reads TGCGCCAGCAGCTTGGGGTGGAGCACAGATACGCAGTATTTT. This translates into CASSLGWSTDTQYF. The chain is built from TRBV5-1 and TRBJ2-3, with D unclear. This CDR3 spans 14 amino acids. Trimming cost V 0 bases and J 0 bases, with 5 bases left between them. Per germline, CDR1 SGHRS and CDR2 YFSETQ.

The V gene is TRBV19, the J gene TRBJ2-7, with 9 bases identical to TRBD1. CDR1 is LNHDA, CDR2 SQIVND, per germline (reference sequence). The junction had 9 bases not matched to a gene; V was cut back by 3 bases and J by 6 bases. CDR3 length equals 15 residues. In nucleotides, the CDR3 is TGTGCCAGTAGTATGGGGGACAGGGATAACGGCGAGCAGTACTTC. This codes for CASSMGDRDNGEQYF.